This TCR beta chain was documented in a study of early T cells in non-severe SARS-CoV-2 infection. There are many counts of this clonotype. TCRdb called the 5' RACE reads again in MiXCR, with one record for every CDR3 protein. Among around 100,000 distinct CDR3 sequences listed, about an eighth were seen once. CDR1 is LNHNV and CDR2 is YYDKDF in the germline V gene (reference sequence). V lost 7 bases to trimming and J lost 2 bases, with 9 bases between them. The CDR3 is 14 residues long. The chain couples TRBV15 to TRBJ1-6; D gene uncertain. This sequence originates from an adult who was a healthcare worker with PCR-confirmed SARS-CoV-2 infection or an uninfected control (not recorded which). The sample consisted of whole blood. The CDR3 loop reads CATTDSPYNSPLHF. CDR3 bases: TGTGCCACCACCGACTCCCCCTATAATTCACCCCTCCACTTT.